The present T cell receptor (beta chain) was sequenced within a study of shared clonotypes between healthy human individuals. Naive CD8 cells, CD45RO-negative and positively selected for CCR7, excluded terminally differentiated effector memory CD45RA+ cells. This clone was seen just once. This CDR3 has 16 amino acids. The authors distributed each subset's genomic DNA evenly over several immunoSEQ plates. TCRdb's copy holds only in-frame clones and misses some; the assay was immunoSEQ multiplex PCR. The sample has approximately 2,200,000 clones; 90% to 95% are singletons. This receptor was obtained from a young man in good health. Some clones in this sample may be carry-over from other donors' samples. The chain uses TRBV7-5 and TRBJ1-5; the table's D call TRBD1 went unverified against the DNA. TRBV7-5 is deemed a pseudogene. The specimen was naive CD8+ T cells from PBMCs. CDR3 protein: CVRSLGDRHSNQPQHF. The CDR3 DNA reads TGTGTCAGAAGCTTAGGCGACAGGCATAGCAATCAGCCCCAGCATTTT.